The clone carrying this T cell receptor beta chain was picked up a small number of times. Here immunoSEQ multiplex PCR was the method, and the copy in TCRdb shows in-frame clones only, minus some. The sample holds about 24,000 clones; around four fifths are singletons and the top ten take approximately 8.6%. The data were obtained in a study of blood T cell repertoires in COVID-19. This CDR3 comprises 14 residues. Germline lookup yields CDR1 KGHSH and CDR2 LQKENI. V shed 0 bases and J 5 bases; nucleotides not matched to a gene: 3. The TCR was taken from a human donor in a cohort sampled during active COVID-19. The V gene is TRBV18, the J gene TRBJ2-5; 7 bases align to TRBD2. Sequenced input: peripheral blood. CDR3 region: CASSPPGRAETQYF. CDR3 coding DNA: TGTGCCAGCTCACCACCGGGGAGGGCGGAGACCCAGTACTTC.